This T cell receptor beta chain came from a study of regulatory T cells in long-lasting Graves disease. Building of the TCR beta libraries involved iRepertoire HTBI primers and Arm-PCR of CDR3 regions. Each CDR3 protein is one row after TCRdb ran MiXCR on the multiplex PCR reads. The sample lists some 370,000 distinct CDR3 sequences, about a fifth occurring once. Time point denoted: persistent/refractory GD, antithyroid drugs over 5 years with positive TRAb. PBMC-extracted RNA yielded the TCR library. This clonotype showed up many times. The antigen is undetermined. V shed 6 bases, J shed 7 bases, and the junction held 10 bases outside the gene matches. CDR3 length equals 15 residues. Per germline, CDR1 LNHDA and CDR2 SQIVND (reference sequence). General observations from the study: New patients shared 800 to 1,000 public clonotypes, fewer than the 2,500 to 3,500 shared by persistent patients.

The receptor comes from a female donor with Graves disease. J is TRBJ2-7 and V is TRBV19, with 12 positions matching TRBD1. The sequencing here drew on peripheral blood mononuclear cells (PBMCs), taken when the disease was refractory, from a patient treated with antithyroid drugs. In DNA, the CDR3 is TGTGCCAGTAGGACCGGGACAGGGGGCCGTCGGGAGCAGTACTTC. Its translation: CASRTGTGGRREQYF.